The clone carrying this TCR beta chain occurred a few times. The antigen is not known. Germline V CDR1 and CDR2: MDHEN, SYDVKM. Between the trimmed V and J ends, which lost 6 bases and 5 bases, there was a span of 17 bases. The CDR3 is made up of 15 amino acids. Selection for sequencing was limited to patients who had shown CD8+CD57+ cell expansion by flow cytometry. As a group, the patients uniformly had severe acquired aplastic anemia. The data originate from a study of CD8+CD57+ T cells in acquired aplastic anemia. About the study: The mean DNA yield obtained from sorted CD4+ and CD8+ cells came to 3.2 ug.

TCR beta VDJ and CDR3 profiles were obtained from a genomic DNA template. TCRdb re-analysed the reads in MiXCR, keeping a single row per CDR3 protein. The table has under 200,000 distinct CDR3 sequences, roughly 48% seen once; the top ten hold approximately 3%. Study-wide points: Patients and controls shared 25 to 35 CD8+ CDR3 sequences, highly expressed in patients.

The receptor comes from a human donor with aplastic anemia. The chain has TRBV28 and TRBJ1-5; D is unclear. Sequencing was performed on sorted CD4+, CD8+, or CD8+CD57+ T cells (not recorded which) from PBMCs. CDR3 nucleotide sequence: TGTGCCAGCAGCCCCCGGGAACTCCGACATCAGCCCCAGCATTTT. Translation: CASSPRELRHQPQHF.